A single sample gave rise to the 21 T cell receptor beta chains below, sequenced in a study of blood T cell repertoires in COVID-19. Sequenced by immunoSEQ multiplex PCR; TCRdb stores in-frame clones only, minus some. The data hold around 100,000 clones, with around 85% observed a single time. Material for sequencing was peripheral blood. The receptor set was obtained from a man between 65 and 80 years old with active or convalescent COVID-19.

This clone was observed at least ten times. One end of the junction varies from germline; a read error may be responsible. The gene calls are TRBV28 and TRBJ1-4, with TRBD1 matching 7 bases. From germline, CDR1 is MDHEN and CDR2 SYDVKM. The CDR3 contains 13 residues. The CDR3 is CASRRGPNERLFF. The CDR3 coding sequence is TGTGCCAGCCGAAGGGGGCCTAATGAAAGACTGTTTTTT.

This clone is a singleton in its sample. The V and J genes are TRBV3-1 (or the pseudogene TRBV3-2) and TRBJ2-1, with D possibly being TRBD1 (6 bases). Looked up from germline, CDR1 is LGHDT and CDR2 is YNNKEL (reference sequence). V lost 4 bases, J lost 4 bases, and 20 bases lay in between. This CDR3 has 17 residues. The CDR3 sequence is CASSRAPTGYSYNEQFF. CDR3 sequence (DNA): TGTGCCAGCAGCCGAGCCCCGACAGGCTATTCTTACAATGAGCAGTTCTTC.

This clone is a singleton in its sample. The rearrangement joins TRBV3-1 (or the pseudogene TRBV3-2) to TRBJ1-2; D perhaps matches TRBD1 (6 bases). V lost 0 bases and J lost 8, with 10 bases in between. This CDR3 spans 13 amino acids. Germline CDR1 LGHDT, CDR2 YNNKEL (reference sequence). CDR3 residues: CASSQDQGIGYTF. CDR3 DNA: TGTGCCAGCAGCCAAGATCAGGGGATCGGCTACACCTTC.

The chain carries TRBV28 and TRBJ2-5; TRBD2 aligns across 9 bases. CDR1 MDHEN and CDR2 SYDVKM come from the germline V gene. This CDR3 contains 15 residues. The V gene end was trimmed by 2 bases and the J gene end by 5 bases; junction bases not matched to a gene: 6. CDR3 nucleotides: TGTGCCAGCAGTTTAGGCGGGGGGGCCGGGGAGACCCAGTACTTC. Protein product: CASSLGGGAGETQYF. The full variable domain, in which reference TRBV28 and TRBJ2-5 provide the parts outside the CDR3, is DVKVTQSSRYLVKRTGEKVFLECVQDMDHENMFWYRQDPGLGLRLIYFSYDVKMKEKGDIPEGYSVSREKKERFSLILESASTNQTSMYLCASSLGGGAGETQYFGPGTRLLVL.

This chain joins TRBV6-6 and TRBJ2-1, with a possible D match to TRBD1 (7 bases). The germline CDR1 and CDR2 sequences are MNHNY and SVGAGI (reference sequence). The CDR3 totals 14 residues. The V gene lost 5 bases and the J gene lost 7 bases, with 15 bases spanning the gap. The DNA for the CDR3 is TGTGCCAGCAGTCGAGACAGGGAGGAGAATGAGCAGTTCTTC. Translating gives CASSRDREENEQFF.

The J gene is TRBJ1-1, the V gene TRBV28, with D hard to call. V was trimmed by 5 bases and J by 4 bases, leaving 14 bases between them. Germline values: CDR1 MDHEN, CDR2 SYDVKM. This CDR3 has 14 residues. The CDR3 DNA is TGTGCCAGCAGTCCGGGGTCGGGAATCACTGAAGCTTTCTTT. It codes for CASSPGSGITEAFF.

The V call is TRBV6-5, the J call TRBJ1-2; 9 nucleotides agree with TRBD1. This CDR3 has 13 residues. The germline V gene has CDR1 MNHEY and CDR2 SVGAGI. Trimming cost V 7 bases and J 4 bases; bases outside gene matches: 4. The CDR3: CASTPTGGYGYTF. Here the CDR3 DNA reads TGTGCCAGCACCCCGACAGGGGGCTATGGCTACACCTTC.

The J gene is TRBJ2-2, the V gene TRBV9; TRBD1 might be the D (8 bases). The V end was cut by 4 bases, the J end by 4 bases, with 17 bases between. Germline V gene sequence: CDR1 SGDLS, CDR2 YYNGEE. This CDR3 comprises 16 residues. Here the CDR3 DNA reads TGTGCCAGCAGCTTTGACAGGGGAGGGGGCACCGGGGAGCTGTTTTTT. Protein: CASSFDRGGGTGELFF. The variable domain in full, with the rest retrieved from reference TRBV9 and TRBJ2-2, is DSGVTQTPKHLITATGQRVTLRCSPRSGDLSVYWYQQSLDQGLQFLIQYYNGEERAKGNILERFSAQQFPDLHSELNLSSLELGDSALYFCASSFDRGGGTGELFFGEGSRLTVL.

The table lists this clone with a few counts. CDR3 residues: CASSSLQGNEQFF. CDR3 DNA sequence: TGTGCCAGCAGCTCCCTTCAGGGAAATGAGCAGTTCTTC. The genes are TRBV11-3 and TRBJ2-1, with TRBD1 as a possible D gene (5 bases). V lost 4 bases and J 7 bases, leaving 11 bases between the germline ends. The CDR3 totals 13 residues. CDR1 and CDR2 (germline): SGHNT, YENEEA.

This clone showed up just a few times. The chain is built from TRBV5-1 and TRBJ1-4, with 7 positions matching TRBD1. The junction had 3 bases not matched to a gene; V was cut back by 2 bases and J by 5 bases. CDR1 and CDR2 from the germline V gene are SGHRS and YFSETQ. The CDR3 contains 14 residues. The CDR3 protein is CASSFEGGNEKLFF. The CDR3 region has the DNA TGCGCCAGCAGCTTTGAAGGGGGCAATGAAAAACTGTTTTTT.

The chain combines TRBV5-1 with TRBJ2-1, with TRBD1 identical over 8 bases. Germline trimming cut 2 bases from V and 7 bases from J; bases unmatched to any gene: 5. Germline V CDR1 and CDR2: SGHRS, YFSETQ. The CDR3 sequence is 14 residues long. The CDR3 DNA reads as TGCGCCAGCAGCTTACGACAGGGGATGAATGAGCAGTTCTTC. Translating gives CASSLRQGMNEQFF.

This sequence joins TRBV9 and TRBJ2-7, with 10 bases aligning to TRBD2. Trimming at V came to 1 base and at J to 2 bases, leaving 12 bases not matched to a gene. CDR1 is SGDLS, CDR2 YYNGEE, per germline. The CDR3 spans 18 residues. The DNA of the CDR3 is TGTGCCAGCAGCGTACTAACTACCGGGACTAGCGAAACCTACGAGCAGTACTTC. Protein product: CASSVLTTGTSETYEQYF.

CDR3 nucleotide sequence: TGTGCCAGCAGTTACTCGGACAGGGGAGAGACCCAGTACTTC. It is translated as CASSYSDRGETQYF. The V and J genes are TRBV6-5 and TRBJ2-5; 9 bases agree with TRBD1. Germline CDR1 MNHEY, CDR2 SVGAGI. This CDR3 spans 14 amino acids. V was pared by 0 bases and J by 4 bases, with 0 bases of the junction left unmatched.

The CDR3 here is CATSKLALPPNEQFF. CDR3 in DNA: TGTGCCACCAGCAAATTAGCGTTACCCCCCAATGAGCAGTTCTTC. The J gene is TRBJ2-1, the V gene TRBV15, with TRBD2 as a possible D gene (5 bases). The CDR3 loop spans 15 amino acids. Trimming shortened V by 4 bases and J by 6 bases, and 16 bases separated the two germline ends. Germline CDR1 LNHNV, CDR2 YYDKDF (reference sequence).

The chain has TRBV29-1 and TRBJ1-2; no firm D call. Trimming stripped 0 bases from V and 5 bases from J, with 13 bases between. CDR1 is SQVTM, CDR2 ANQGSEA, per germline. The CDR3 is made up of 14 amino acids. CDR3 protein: CSVEDSGFGYGYTF. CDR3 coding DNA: TGCAGCGTTGAAGATTCGGGATTCGGTTATGGCTACACCTTC.

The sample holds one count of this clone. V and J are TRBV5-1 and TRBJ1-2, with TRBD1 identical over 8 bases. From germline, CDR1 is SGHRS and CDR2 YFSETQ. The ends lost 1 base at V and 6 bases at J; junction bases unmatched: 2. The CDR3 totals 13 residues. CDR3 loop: CASSLQQGDGYTF. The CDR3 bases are TGCGCCAGCAGCTTGCAACAGGGGGATGGCTACACCTTC.

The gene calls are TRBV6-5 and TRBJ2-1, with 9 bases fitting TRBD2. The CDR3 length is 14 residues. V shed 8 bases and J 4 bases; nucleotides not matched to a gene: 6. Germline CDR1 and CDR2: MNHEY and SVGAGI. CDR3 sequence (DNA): TGTGCCAGCGGCACTAGCGGGTCGTACAATGAGCAGTTCTTC. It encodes CASGTSGSYNEQFF.

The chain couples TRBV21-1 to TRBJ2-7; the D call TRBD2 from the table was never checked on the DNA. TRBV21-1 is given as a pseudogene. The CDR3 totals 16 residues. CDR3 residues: CASSKKVGEKSYEQYF. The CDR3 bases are TGTGCCAGCAGCAAAAAGGTGGGAGAGAAATCCTACGAGCAGTACTTC.

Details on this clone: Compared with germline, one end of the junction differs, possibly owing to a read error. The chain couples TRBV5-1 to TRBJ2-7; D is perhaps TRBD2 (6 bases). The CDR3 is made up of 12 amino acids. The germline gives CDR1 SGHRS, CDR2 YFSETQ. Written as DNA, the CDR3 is TGCGCCAGCAGCTCTCCCGGCGGGACTCCCAACTTC. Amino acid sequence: CASSSPGGTPNF.

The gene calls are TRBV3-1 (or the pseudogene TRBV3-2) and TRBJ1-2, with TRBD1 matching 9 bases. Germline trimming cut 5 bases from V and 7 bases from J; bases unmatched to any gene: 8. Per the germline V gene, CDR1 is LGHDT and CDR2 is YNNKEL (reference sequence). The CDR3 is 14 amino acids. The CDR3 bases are TGTGCCAGCAGCGAGACCGGGACAGGGTCTGGCTACACCTTC. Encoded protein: CASSETGTGSGYTF.

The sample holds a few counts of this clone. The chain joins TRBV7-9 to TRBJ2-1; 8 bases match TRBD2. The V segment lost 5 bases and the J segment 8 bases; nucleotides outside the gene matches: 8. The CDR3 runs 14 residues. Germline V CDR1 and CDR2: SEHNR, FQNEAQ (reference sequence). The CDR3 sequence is CASSVRTSWDEQFF. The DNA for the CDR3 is TGTGCCAGCAGCGTCAGGACTAGCTGGGATGAGCAGTTCTTC.